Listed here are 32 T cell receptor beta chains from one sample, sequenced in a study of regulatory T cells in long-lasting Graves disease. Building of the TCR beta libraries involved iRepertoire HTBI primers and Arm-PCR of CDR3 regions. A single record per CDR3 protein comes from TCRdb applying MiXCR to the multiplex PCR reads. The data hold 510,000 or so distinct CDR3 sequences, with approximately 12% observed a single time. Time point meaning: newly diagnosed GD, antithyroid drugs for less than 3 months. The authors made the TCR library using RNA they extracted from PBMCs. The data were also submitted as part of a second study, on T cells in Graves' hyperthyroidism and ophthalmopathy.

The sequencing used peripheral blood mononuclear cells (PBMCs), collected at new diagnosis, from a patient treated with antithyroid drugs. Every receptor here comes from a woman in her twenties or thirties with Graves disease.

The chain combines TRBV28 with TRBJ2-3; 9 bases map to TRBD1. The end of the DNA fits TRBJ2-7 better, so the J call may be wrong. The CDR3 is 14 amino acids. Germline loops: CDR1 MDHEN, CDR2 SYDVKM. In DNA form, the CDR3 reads TGTGCCAGCAGATATACAGGGGGCGGGTACGAGCAGTACTTC. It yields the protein CASRYTGGGYEQYF.

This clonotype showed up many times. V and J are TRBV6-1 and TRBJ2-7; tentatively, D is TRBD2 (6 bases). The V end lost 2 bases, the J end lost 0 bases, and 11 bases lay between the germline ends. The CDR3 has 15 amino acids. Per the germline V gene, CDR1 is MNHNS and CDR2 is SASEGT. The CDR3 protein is CASSELAPSSYEQYF. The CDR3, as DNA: TGTGCCAGCAGTGAACTAGCGCCAAGCTCCTACGAGCAGTACTTC.

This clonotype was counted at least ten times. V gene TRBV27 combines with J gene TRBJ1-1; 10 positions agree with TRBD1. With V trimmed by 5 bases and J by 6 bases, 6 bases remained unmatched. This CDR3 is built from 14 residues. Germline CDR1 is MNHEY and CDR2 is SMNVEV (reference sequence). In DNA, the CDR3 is TGTGCCAGCAGTGTGGGACAGGGGCTATCTGAAGCTTTCTTT. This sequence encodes CASSVGQGLSEAFF.

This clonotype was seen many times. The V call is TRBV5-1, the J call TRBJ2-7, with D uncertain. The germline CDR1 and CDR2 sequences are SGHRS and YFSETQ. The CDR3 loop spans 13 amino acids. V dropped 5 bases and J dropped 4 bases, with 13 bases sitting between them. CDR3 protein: CASREPGIYEQYF. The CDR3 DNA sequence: TGCGCCAGCAGGGAGCCAGGAATTTACGAGCAGTACTTC.

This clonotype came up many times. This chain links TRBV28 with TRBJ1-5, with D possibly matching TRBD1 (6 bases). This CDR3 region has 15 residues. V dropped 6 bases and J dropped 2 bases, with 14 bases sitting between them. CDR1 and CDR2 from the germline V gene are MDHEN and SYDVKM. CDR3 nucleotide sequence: TGTGCCAGCAGGGTACAGGGTACTGGCAATCAGCCCCAGCATTTT. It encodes CASRVQGTGNQPQHF.

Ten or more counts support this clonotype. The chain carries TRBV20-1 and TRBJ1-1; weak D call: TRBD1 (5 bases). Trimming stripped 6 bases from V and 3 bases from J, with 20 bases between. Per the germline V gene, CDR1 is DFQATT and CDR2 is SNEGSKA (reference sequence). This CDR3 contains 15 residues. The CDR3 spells CSADGGAGRDTEAFF. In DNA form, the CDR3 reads TGCAGTGCGGACGGAGGGGCAGGCAGGGACACTGAAGCTTTCTTT.

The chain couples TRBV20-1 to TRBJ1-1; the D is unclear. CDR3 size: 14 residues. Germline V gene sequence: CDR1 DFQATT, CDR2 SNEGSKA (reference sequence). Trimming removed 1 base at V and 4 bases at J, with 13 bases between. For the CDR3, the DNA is TGCAGTGCTAGAGGGACCGAACTACTCACTGAAGCTTTCTTT. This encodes CSARGTELLTEAFF.

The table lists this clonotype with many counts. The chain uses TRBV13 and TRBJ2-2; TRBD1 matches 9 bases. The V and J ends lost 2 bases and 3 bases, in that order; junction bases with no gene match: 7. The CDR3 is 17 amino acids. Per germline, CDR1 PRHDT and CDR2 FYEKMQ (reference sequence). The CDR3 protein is CASSLRWTGAHTGELFF. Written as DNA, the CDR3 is TGTGCCAGCAGCTTAAGGTGGACAGGGGCTCACACCGGGGAGCTGTTTTTT.

CDR3 bases: TGTGCCTGGAGTTCCCCAGGATACGAGCAGTACTTC. It codes for CAWSSPGYEQYF. The chain combines TRBV30 with TRBJ2-7; D unresolved. This CDR3 is 12 amino acids long. V was cut by 2 bases and J by 4 bases, with 9 bases left in between. Germline CDR1 reads GTSNPN; CDR2 reads SVGIG (reference sequence).

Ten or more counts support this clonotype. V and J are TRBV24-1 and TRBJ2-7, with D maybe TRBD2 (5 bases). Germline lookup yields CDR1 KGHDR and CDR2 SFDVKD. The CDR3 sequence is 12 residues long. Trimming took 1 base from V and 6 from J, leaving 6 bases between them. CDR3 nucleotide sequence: TGTGCCACCAGTGATTTCGGAGGCGAGCAGTACTTC. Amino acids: CATSDFGGEQYF.

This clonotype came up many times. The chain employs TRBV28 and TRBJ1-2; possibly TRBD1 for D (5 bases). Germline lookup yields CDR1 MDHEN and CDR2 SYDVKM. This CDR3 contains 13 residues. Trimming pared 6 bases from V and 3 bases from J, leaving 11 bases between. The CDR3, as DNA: TGTGCCAGCAGCTCGGGCAGGGACTATGGCTACACCTTC. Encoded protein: CASSSGRDYGYTF.

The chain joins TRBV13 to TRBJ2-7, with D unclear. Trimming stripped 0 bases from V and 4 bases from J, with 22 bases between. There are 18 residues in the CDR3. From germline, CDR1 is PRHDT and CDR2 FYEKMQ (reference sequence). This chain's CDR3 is CASSLGASGPDGLYEQYF. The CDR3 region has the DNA TGTGCCAGCAGCTTAGGGGCATCTGGACCCGACGGGCTATACGAGCAGTACTTC.

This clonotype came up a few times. Here the CDR3 DNA reads TGTGCCACCACCGACGGCTCCTACGAGCAGTACTTC. It translates to CATTDGSYEQYF. This chain links TRBV7-9 with TRBJ2-7, with no clear D. V was trimmed by 10 bases and J by 0 bases, leaving 10 bases between them. This CDR3 has 12 amino acids. The germline gives CDR1 SEHNR, CDR2 FQNEAQ (reference sequence).

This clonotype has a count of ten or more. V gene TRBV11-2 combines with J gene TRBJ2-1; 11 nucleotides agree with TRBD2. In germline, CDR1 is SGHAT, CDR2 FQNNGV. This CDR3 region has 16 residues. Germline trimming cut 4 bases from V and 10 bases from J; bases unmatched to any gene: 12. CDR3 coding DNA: TGTGCCAGCAGCTCCCTTAGCGGGAGGGCCGCTCTAGAGCAGTTCTTC. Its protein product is CASSSLSGRAALEQFF.

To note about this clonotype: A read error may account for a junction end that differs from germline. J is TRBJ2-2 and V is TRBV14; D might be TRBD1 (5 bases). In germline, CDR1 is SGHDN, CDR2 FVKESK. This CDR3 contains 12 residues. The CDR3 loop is CASSQVRARGPF. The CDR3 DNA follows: TGTGCCAGCAGCCAAGTCAGGGCGCGCGGACCCTTT.

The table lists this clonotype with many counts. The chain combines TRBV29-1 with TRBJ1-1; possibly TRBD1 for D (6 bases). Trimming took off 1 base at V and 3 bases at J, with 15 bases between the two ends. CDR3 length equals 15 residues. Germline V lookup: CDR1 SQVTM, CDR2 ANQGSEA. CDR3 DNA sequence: TGCAGCGTTGAAGTGACAGGCCCTTGGGACACTGAAGCTTTCTTT. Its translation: CSVEVTGPWDTEAFF.

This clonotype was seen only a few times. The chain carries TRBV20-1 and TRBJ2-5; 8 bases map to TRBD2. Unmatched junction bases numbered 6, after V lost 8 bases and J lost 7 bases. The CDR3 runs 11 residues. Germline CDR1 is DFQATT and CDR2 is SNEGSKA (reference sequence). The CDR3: CSKGAGGTQYF. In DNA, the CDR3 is TGCAGTAAAGGGGCGGGAGGGACCCAGTACTTC.

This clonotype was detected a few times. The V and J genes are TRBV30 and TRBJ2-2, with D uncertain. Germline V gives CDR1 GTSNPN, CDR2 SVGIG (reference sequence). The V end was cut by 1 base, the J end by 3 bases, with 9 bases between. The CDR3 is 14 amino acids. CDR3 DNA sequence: TGTGCCTGGAGTGGGATGGTGGACACCGGGGAGCTGTTTTTT. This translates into CAWSGMVDTGELFF.

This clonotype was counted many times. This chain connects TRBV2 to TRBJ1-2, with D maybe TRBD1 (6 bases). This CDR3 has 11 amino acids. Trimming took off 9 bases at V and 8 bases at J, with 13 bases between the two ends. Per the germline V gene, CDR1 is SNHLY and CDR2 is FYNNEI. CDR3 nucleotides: TGTGCCAGTAGTACAGGGACCGGCTACACCTTC. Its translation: CASSTGTGYTF.

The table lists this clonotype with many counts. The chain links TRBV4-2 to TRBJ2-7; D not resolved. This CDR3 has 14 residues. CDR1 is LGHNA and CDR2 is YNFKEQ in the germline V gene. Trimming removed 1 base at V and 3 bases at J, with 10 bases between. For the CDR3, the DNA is TGTGCCAGCAGCCAAGCGGCACTCGACTACGAGCAGTACTTC. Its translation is CASSQAALDYEQYF.

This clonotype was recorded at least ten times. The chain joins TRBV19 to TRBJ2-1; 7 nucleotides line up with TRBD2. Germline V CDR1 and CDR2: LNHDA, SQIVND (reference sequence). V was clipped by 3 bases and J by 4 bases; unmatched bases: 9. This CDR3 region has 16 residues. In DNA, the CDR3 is TGTGCCAGTAGTATTTTCGGGGGAGGGTCTTACAATGAGCAGTTCTTC. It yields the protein CASSIFGGGSYNEQFF.

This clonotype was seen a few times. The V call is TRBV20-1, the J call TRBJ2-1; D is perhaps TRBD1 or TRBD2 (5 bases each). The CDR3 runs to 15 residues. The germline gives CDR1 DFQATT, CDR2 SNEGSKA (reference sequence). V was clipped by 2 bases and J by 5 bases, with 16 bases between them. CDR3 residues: CSARTSGPQDNEQFF. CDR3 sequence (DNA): TGCAGTGCTAGAACCTCGGGACCACAAGACAATGAGCAGTTCTTC.

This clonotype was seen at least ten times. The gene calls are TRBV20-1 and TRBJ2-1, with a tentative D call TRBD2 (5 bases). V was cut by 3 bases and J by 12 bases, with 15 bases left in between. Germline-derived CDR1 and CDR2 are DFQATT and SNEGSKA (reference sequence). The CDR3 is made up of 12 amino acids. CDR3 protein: CSASPKPRGQFF. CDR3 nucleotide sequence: TGCAGTGCTAGCCCCAAACCTCGGGGGCAGTTCTTC.

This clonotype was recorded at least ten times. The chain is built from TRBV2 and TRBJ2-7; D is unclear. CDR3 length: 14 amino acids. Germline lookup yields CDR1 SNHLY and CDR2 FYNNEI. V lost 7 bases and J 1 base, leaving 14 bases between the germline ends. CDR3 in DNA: TGTGCCAGCACCCGGATTCGACAATCCTACGAGCAGTACTTC. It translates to CASTRIRQSYEQYF.

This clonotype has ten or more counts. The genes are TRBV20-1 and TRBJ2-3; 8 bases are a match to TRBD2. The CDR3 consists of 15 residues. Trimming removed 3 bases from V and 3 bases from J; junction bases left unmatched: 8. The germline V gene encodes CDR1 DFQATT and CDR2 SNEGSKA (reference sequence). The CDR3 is CSASLREGLTDTQYF. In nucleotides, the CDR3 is TGCAGTGCTAGCTTACGGGAGGGCCTTACAGATACGCAGTATTTT.

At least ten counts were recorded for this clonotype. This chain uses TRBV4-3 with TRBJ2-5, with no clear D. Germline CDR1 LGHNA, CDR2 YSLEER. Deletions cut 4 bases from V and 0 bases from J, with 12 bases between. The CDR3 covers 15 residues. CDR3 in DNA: TGCGCCAGCAGCCGGGCCCGGACGAACCAAGAGACCCAGTACTTC. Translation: CASSRARTNQETQYF.

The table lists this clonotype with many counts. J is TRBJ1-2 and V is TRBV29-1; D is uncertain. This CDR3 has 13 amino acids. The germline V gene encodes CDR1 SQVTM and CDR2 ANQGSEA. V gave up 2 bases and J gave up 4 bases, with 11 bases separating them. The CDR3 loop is CSVEPAPGYGYTF. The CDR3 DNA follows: TGCAGCGTTGAACCCGCCCCTGGCTATGGCTACACCTTC.

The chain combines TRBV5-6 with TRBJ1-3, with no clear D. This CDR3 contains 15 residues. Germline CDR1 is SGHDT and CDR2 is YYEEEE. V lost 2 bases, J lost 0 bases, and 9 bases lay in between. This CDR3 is CASSFAPNSGNTIYF. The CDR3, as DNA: TGTGCCAGCAGCTTCGCCCCGAACTCTGGAAACACCATATATTTT.

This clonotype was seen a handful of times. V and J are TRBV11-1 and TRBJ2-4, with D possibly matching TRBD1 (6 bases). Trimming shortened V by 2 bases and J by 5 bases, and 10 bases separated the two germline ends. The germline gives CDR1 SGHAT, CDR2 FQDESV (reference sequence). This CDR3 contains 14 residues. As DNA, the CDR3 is TGTGCCAGCAGCTTATGGGGGCGCGAAAACATTCAGTACTTC. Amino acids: CASSLWGRENIQYF.

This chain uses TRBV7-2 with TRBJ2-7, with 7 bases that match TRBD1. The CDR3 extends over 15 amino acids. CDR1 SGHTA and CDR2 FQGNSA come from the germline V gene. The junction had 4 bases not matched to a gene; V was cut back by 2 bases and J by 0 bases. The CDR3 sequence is CASSLPTGISYEQYF. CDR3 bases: TGTGCCAGCAGCTTACCGACAGGGATCTCCTACGAGCAGTACTTC.

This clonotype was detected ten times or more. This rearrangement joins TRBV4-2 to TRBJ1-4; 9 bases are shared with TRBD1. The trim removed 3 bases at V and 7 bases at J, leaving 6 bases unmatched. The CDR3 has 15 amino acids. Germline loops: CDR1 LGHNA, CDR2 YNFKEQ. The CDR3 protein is CASSQLQGAIEKLFF. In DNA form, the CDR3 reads TGTGCCAGCAGCCAGCTACAGGGGGCCATTGAAAAACTGTTTTTT.

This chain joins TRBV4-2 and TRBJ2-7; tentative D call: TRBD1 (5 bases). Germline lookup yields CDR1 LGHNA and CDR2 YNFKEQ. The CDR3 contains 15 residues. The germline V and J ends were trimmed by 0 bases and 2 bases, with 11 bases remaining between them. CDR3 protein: CASSQDTPGTYEQYF. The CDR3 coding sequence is TGTGCCAGCAGCCAAGATACGCCAGGGACCTACGAGCAGTACTTC.